This TCR beta chain was identified during a study of graft-versus-host responses after intestinal transplantation. V lost 5 bases and J 0 bases, leaving 14 bases between the germline ends. The CDR3 covers 15 residues. Germline lookup yields CDR1 SGHTA and CDR2 FQGTGA. On this clone: Its antigen is unknown.

Whole-study results and caveats: Ileal or blood samples showed some GvH clones first, and such clones were also found in recipient marrow.

TCRdb keeps only in-frame clones here, not all; method: immunoSEQ multiplex PCR. The data show 150,000 or so clones, about 93% seen once. The receptor was isolated from a human donor who received an intestinal transplant. The chain joins TRBV7-3 to TRBJ2-7; D possibly corresponds to TRBD2 (6 bases). The sample consisted of unstimulated CD4+ T cells sorted from spleen or lymph node cells, taken before intestinal transplant. CDR3 DNA: TGTGCCAGCAGCCCCGGAGGGATGAGCTCCTACGAGCAGTACTTC. This gives the protein CASSPGGMSSYEQYF. The full variable domain, rest sourced from reference TRBV7-3 and TRBJ2-7, is GAGVSQTPSNKVTEKGKYVELRCDPISGHTALYWYRQSLGQGPEFLIYFQGTGAADDSGLPNDRFFAVRPEGSVSTLKIQRTERGDSAVYLCASSPGGMSSYEQYFGPGTRLTVT.